This T cell receptor (beta chain) originates from a study of blood T cell repertoires in COVID-19. Background on the study: The samples span acute and convalescent COVID-19 from the United States, Italy and Spain. The cDNA or gDNA used as material had been derived from T cells, B-cell-depleted T cells, or PBMCs.

This clone was seen more than once but under ten times. Germline CDR1 GTSNPN, CDR2 SVGIG (reference sequence). V shed 3 bases and J shed 0 bases, with 21 bases lying between them. CDR3 length: 18 amino acids. Authors' analysis steps: How many nucleated cells were present was estimated from reference gene primer amplification. The protocol was immunoSEQ multiplex PCR, while the TCRdb copy is restricted to in-frame clones and leaves out a portion. For V, J and clone size, that table is used; D and trimming come from the DNA. The sample has roughly 260,000 clones; 75% to 85% are singletons. This TCR was sampled from a woman in her 70s with acute or convalescent COVID-19. Material: peripheral blood. V gene TRBV30 combines with J gene TRBJ2-1; no firm D call. CDR3 nucleotide sequence: TGTGCCTGGAGACAAGGAGTTTCTGGAAGGTACTCCTACAATGAGCAGTTCTTC. Protein: CAWRQGVSGRYSYNEQFF.